The sample holds one count of the clone carrying this T cell receptor (beta chain). Its antigen is not known. The sample belongs to a study of CD4 T cells in relation to SARS-CoV-2 and coronaviruses. Points from the study as a whole: No crossreactivity against non-spike viral proteins was tested here.

The unexposed donors gave CD4+ T cells in about 2010-2019, prior to COVID-19. Repertoires were generated with immunoSEQ multiplex PCR, while TCRdb's copy carries only in-frame clones and drops some. The sample yields about 70,000 clones, over 70% seen once. The CDR3 loop spans 14 amino acids. Trimming left V 3 bases short and J 1 base short, with 10 bases between. Germline lookup yields CDR1 ENHRY and CDR2 SYGVKD. The source is a human donor in good health. Sequences were obtained from memory CD4+ T cells from PBMCs. V is TRBV10-3 and J is TRBJ2-7; D remains unclear. The CDR3 sequence: CAISEVVGSYEQYF. CDR3 nucleotide sequence: TGTGCCATCAGTGAAGTTGTCGGGTCCTACGAGCAGTACTTC.